A selection of T cell receptor beta chains follows, all from one sample in a study of blood T cell repertoires in COVID-19. Assay: immunoSEQ multiplex PCR; the TCRdb copy retains only in-frame clones and omits some. The table shows 300,000 to 400,000 clones, with around 89% occurring only once. The sample consisted of PBMCs or T cells enriched from blood (not recorded which). Source of these receptors: a woman in her twenties or thirties with acute COVID-19. Each CDR3 is given with its conserved first and last residue. Each record gives: clone size, V gene, D gene, CDR3 length, J gene, CDR3 DNA, CDR3 protein. D genes are given only for firm matches. Part of the rows lack a size; the others show once, few, many or a class for expanded clones.

clone_size: -; v_call: TRBV6-5; d_call: TRBD1; cdr3_length: 14; j_call: TRBJ2-3; cdr3_nt: TGTGCCAGCAGTACCGGGACAGACACAGATACGCAGTATTTT; cdr3_aa: CASSTGTDTDTQYF
clone_size: -; v_call: TRBV7-3; d_call: TRBD2; cdr3_length: 17; j_call: TRBJ2-3; cdr3_nt: TGTGCCAGCAGCGCATATACGCCTAGCGTACTAGCGAATACGCAGTATTTT; cdr3_aa: CASSAYTPSVLANTQYF
clone_size: -; v_call: TRBV4-1; d_call: -; cdr3_length: 15; j_call: TRBJ2-5; cdr3_nt: TGCGCCAGCAGGAAGAAGTGGGGGGGGCCAGAGACCCAGTACTTC; cdr3_aa: CASRKKWGGPETQYF
clone_size: -; v_call: TRBV19; d_call: -; cdr3_length: 15; j_call: TRBJ2-2; cdr3_nt: TGTGCCAGTGAGAGCGTCGGGGGAAGCACCGGGGAGCTGTTTTTT; cdr3_aa: CASESVGGSTGELFF
clone_size: -; v_call: TRBV3-1/TRBV3-2; d_call: TRBD2; cdr3_length: 16; j_call: TRBJ2-7; cdr3_nt: TGTGCCAGCAGCCAAGACGGTCTAGCGGGGGTTGGGGAGCAGTACTTC; cdr3_aa: CASSQDGLAGVGEQYF
clone_size: -; v_call: TRBV24-1; d_call: TRBD1; cdr3_length: 19; j_call: TRBJ1-2; cdr3_nt: TGTGCCACCAGTGATGCACAGGGGGCAGGTCTTTTCACTAACTATGGCTACACCTTC; cdr3_aa: CATSDAQGAGLFTNYGYTF
clone_size: -; v_call: TRBV5-1; d_call: TRBD2; cdr3_length: 16; j_call: TRBJ2-3; cdr3_nt: TGCGCCAGCAGCTTGGATAGCGGGGGTAGCACAGATACGCAGTATTTT; cdr3_aa: CASSLDSGGSTDTQYF
clone_size: -; v_call: TRBV7-9; d_call: TRBD1; cdr3_length: 16; j_call: TRBJ1-6; cdr3_nt: TGTGCCAGCAGCTCACCTACAGGGGCCCTTAATTCACCCCTCCACTTT; cdr3_aa: CASSSPTGALNSPLHF
clone_size: -; v_call: TRBV5-1; d_call: -; cdr3_length: 16; j_call: TRBJ1-3; cdr3_nt: TGCGCCAGCAGCTTGAACGGCCGGGGCTCTGGAAACACCATATATTTT; cdr3_aa: CASSLNGRGSGNTIYF
clone_size: -; v_call: TRBV24-1; d_call: TRBD2; cdr3_length: 14; j_call: TRBJ2-2; cdr3_nt: TGTGCCACCAGTTTAACGCGGGGGACCGGGGAGCTGTTTTTT; cdr3_aa: CATSLTRGTGELFF
clone_size: -; v_call: TRBV2; d_call: -; cdr3_length: 14; j_call: TRBJ1-1; cdr3_nt: TGTGCCAGCAGTGAGGGGAGGATGAACACTGAAGCTTTCTTT; cdr3_aa: CASSEGRMNTEAFF
clone_size: -; v_call: TRBV2; d_call: -; cdr3_length: 11; j_call: TRBJ1-2; cdr3_nt: TGTGCCAGCAGCCCTAAGAATGGCTACACCTTC; cdr3_aa: CASSPKNGYTF
clone_size: -; v_call: TRBV28; d_call: -; cdr3_length: 11; j_call: TRBJ2-7; cdr3_nt: TGTGCCAGCGGGCGCCGGTACGAGCAGTACTTC; cdr3_aa: CASGRRYEQYF
clone_size: -; v_call: TRBV7-9; d_call: -; cdr3_length: 16; j_call: TRBJ2-4; cdr3_nt: TGTGCCAGCAGCCGATACATGGGACACTCCGAAAACATTCAGTACTTC; cdr3_aa: CASSRYMGHSENIQYF
clone_size: -; v_call: TRBV7-2; d_call: TRBD1; cdr3_length: 15; j_call: TRBJ1-5; cdr3_nt: TGTGCCAGCAGCTCGCAGGGGGCAAGCAATCAGCCCCAGCATTTT; cdr3_aa: CASSSQGASNQPQHF
clone_size: -; v_call: TRBV5-1; d_call: TRBD1; cdr3_length: 15; j_call: TRBJ2-7; cdr3_nt: TGCGCCAGCAGCTCCGGGACAGGGGGACATTACGAGCAGTACTTC; cdr3_aa: CASSSGTGGHYEQYF
clone_size: -; v_call: TRBV12-5; d_call: -; cdr3_length: 10; j_call: TRBJ2-1; cdr3_nt: TGTGCTAGTGGTTTGGCTGAAGCCCTCTTC; cdr3_aa: CASGLAEALF
clone_size: -; v_call: TRBV12-5; d_call: TRBD1; cdr3_length: 13; j_call: TRBJ2-1; cdr3_nt: TGTGCTAGTGGTTCGGGACAGGCCAATGAGCAGTTCTTC; cdr3_aa: CASGSGQANEQFF
clone_size: -; v_call: TRBV7-2; d_call: TRBD2; cdr3_length: 15; j_call: TRBJ2-2; cdr3_nt: TGTGCCAGCAGCCAAGGACTAGCGGGGCTCGGGGAGCTGTTTTTT; cdr3_aa: CASSQGLAGLGELFF
clone_size: -; v_call: TRBV7-2; d_call: TRBD2; cdr3_length: 15; j_call: TRBJ2-1; cdr3_nt: TGTGCCAGCAGCCCGCCTGGACTAGCGCGGAATGAGCAGTTCTTC; cdr3_aa: CASSPPGLARNEQFF
clone_size: once; v_call: TRBV7-9; d_call: -; cdr3_length: 16; j_call: TRBJ2-2; cdr3_nt: TGTGCCAGCAGCTTGTTGCGGGCCCTGAACACCGGGGAGCTGTTTTTT; cdr3_aa: CASSLLRALNTGELFF
clone_size: few; v_call: TRBV5-1; d_call: TRBD1; cdr3_length: 15; j_call: TRBJ2-2; cdr3_nt: TGCGCCAGCAGCCTGGACAGGGGAAGGACCGGGGAGCTGTTTTTT; cdr3_aa: CASSLDRGRTGELFF
clone_size: -; v_call: TRBV5-6; d_call: TRBD1; cdr3_length: 19; j_call: TRBJ2-5; cdr3_nt: TGTGCCAGCAGCCCCGATCACACTGGACAGGGGACCCGAGGGGAGACCCAGTACTTC; cdr3_aa: CASSPDHTGQGTRGETQYF
clone_size: -; v_call: TRBV5-1; d_call: TRBD1; cdr3_length: 14; j_call: TRBJ1-2; cdr3_nt: TGCGCCAGCAGCTTGGCAACCGGGACAGATGGCTACACCTTC; cdr3_aa: CASSLATGTDGYTF
clone_size: -; v_call: TRBV13; d_call: -; cdr3_length: 13; j_call: TRBJ1-2; cdr3_nt: TGTGCCAGCAGCTTAGGCGGGTTGGGTGGCTACACCTTC; cdr3_aa: CASSLGGLGGYTF
clone_size: -; v_call: TRBV29-1; d_call: TRBD1; cdr3_length: 11; j_call: TRBJ1-1; cdr3_nt: TGCAGCGTTGGGACAGGGGGTGAAGCTTTCTTT; cdr3_aa: CSVGTGGEAFF
clone_size: -; v_call: TRBV12-5; d_call: TRBD1; cdr3_length: 14; j_call: TRBJ1-2; cdr3_nt: TGTGCTAGTGGTCTGACAGGGCGAAACTATGGCTACACCTTC; cdr3_aa: CASGLTGRNYGYTF
clone_size: -; v_call: TRBV12-5; d_call: -; cdr3_length: 14; j_call: TRBJ1-6; cdr3_nt: TGTGCTAGTGGTTTGGGACCGGGGAATTCACCCCTCCACTTT; cdr3_aa: CASGLGPGNSPLHF
clone_size: -; v_call: TRBV7-8; d_call: TRBD1; cdr3_length: 15; j_call: TRBJ2-3; cdr3_nt: TGTGCCAGCAGCTTACCGGGCAGGGGGACGATAGCGCAGTATTTT; cdr3_aa: CASSLPGRGTIAQYF
clone_size: -; v_call: TRBV4-3; d_call: TRBD1; cdr3_length: 16; j_call: TRBJ2-1; cdr3_nt: TGCGCCAGCAGCCAAGCCGGGACAGGGGGCAATTTTGAGCAGTTCTTC; cdr3_aa: CASSQAGTGGNFEQFF
clone_size: -; v_call: TRBV24-1; d_call: TRBD2; cdr3_length: 16; j_call: TRBJ2-1; cdr3_nt: TGTGCCACCAGTGATTCGGCAAGGCGGGGGGACAATGAGCAGTTCTTC; cdr3_aa: CATSDSARRGDNEQFF
clone_size: -; v_call: TRBV12-3/TRBV12-4; d_call: TRBD2; cdr3_length: 13; j_call: TRBJ2-1; cdr3_nt: TGTGCCAGCACAAGGACTAGAGGCGATGAGCAGTTCTTC; cdr3_aa: CASTRTRGDEQFF
clone_size: -; v_call: TRBV24-1; d_call: -; cdr3_length: 14; j_call: TRBJ1-2; cdr3_nt: TGTGCCACCAGTGACCTCCTTTTGAACTATGGCTACACCTTC; cdr3_aa: CATSDLLLNYGYTF
clone_size: -; v_call: TRBV6-4; d_call: -; cdr3_length: 14; j_call: TRBJ2-7; cdr3_nt: TGTGCCAGCAGTGAGGGGCCGTGGTCCAACGAGCAGTACTTC; cdr3_aa: CASSEGPWSNEQYF
clone_size: -; v_call: TRBV19; d_call: TRBD1; cdr3_length: 14; j_call: TRBJ1-2; cdr3_nt: TGTGCCAGTAGTATCCAGGGGGAGGTTATGGGCTACACCTTC; cdr3_aa: CASSIQGEVMGYTF
clone_size: -; v_call: TRBV29-1; d_call: TRBD1; cdr3_length: 12; j_call: TRBJ1-3; cdr3_nt: TGCAGCGTTGGACAGGGGGTAGACACCATATATTTT; cdr3_aa: CSVGQGVDTIYF
clone_size: -; v_call: TRBV13; d_call: -; cdr3_length: 16; j_call: TRBJ1-5; cdr3_nt: TGTGCCAGCAGCCGGGGACGGACGGGGGGGAATCAGCCCCAGCATTTT; cdr3_aa: CASSRGRTGGNQPQHF
clone_size: -; v_call: TRBV5-1; d_call: TRBD1; cdr3_length: 15; j_call: TRBJ1-3; cdr3_nt: TGCGCCAGCAGCGGAGGGACAGCCTTTGGAAACACCATATATTTT; cdr3_aa: CASSGGTAFGNTIYF
clone_size: -; v_call: TRBV29-1; d_call: -; cdr3_length: 13; j_call: TRBJ2-7; cdr3_nt: TGCAGCGTTGTTTCTCGGGGAACCTACGAGCAGTACTTC; cdr3_aa: CSVVSRGTYEQYF
clone_size: -; v_call: TRBV5-6; d_call: TRBD1; cdr3_length: 15; j_call: TRBJ1-6; cdr3_nt: TGTGCCAGCAGCTTGGGACAGGGCCTAAATTCACCCCTCCACTTT; cdr3_aa: CASSLGQGLNSPLHF
clone_size: -; v_call: TRBV5-1; d_call: TRBD2; cdr3_length: 15; j_call: TRBJ2-7; cdr3_nt: TGCGCCAGCAGCTGGACTTCGGGGGGAACCTACGAGCAGTACTTC; cdr3_aa: CASSWTSGGTYEQYF
clone_size: -; v_call: TRBV3-1/TRBV3-2; d_call: -; cdr3_length: 15; j_call: TRBJ1-2; cdr3_nt: TGTGCCAGCAGCTCCCCCAACGGAGGGAGGTATGGCTACACCTTC; cdr3_aa: CASSSPNGGRYGYTF
clone_size: -; v_call: TRBV7-9; d_call: TRBD1; cdr3_length: 18; j_call: TRBJ1-3; cdr3_nt: TGTGCCAGCAGCCGCTTAACACAGGGGGCGGCCTCTGGAAACACCATATATTTT; cdr3_aa: CASSRLTQGAASGNTIYF
clone_size: -; v_call: TRBV2; d_call: -; cdr3_length: 12; j_call: TRBJ1-1; cdr3_nt: TGTGCCAGCAGTGACAATAAGCCATGGGCTTTCTTT; cdr3_aa: CASSDNKPWAFF
clone_size: -; v_call: TRBV7-6; d_call: -; cdr3_length: 15; j_call: TRBJ2-5; cdr3_nt: TGTGCCAGCAGCTCCCTCGCGGGGCAGAGAGAGACCCAGTACTTC; cdr3_aa: CASSSLAGQRETQYF
clone_size: -; v_call: TRBV19; d_call: TRBD2; cdr3_length: 13; j_call: TRBJ2-7; cdr3_nt: TGTGCCAGTAGTATATCCTCTAGCGGGGAACAGTACTTC; cdr3_aa: CASSISSSGEQYF
clone_size: -; v_call: TRBV7-2; d_call: -; cdr3_length: 14; j_call: TRBJ2-3; cdr3_nt: TGTGCCAGCAGCTGGAATAGCCGGCCAGATACGCAGTATTTT; cdr3_aa: CASSWNSRPDTQYF
clone_size: -; v_call: TRBV7-6; d_call: TRBD1; cdr3_length: 17; j_call: TRBJ2-2; cdr3_nt: TGTGCCAGCAGCTTAGGGCCGGACAGGGTGAACACCGGGGAGCTGTTTTTT; cdr3_aa: CASSLGPDRVNTGELFF
clone_size: -; v_call: TRBV6-5; d_call: TRBD2; cdr3_length: 16; j_call: TRBJ2-7; cdr3_nt: TGTGCCAGCAGTTACTGGCGAAGCGGGGAGGTCCACGAGCAGTACTTC; cdr3_aa: CASSYWRSGEVHEQYF
clone_size: -; v_call: TRBV24-1; d_call: -; cdr3_length: 12; j_call: TRBJ1-2; cdr3_nt: TGTGCCACCAGGGGAGACAACTATGGCTACACCTTC; cdr3_aa: CATRGDNYGYTF
clone_size: -; v_call: TRBV2; d_call: -; cdr3_length: 11; j_call: TRBJ2-7; cdr3_nt: TGTGCCAGCACAGGGGTCTACGAGCAGTACTTC; cdr3_aa: CASTGVYEQYF